The 12 T cell receptor beta chains below all came from one sample that was sequenced in a study of CD8+ T cells in alopecia areata. Sequencing relied on a cDNA template that was reverse transcribed from extracted RNA. Produced via immunoSEQ multiplex PCR; TCRdb's table is partial and in-frame only. Of 140,000 to 150,000 clones in the sample, over 80% were seen once. The material sequenced was CD8+ T cells sorted from blood, taken at week 0. These TCRs come from a human donor with alopecia areata.

V is TRBV6-5 and J is TRBJ2-7; D is uncertain. This CDR3 comprises 11 residues. From germline, CDR1 is MNHEY and CDR2 SVGAGI. V was clipped by 8 bases and J by 5 bases, with 10 bases between them. The CDR3 nucleotides are TGTGCCAGCCTACCCTTTAACGAGCAGTACTTC. It encodes CASLPFNEQYF.

V usage is TRBV28 and J usage is TRBJ1-1; 9 positions agree with TRBD1. The junction had 11 bases not matched to a gene; V was cut back by 3 bases and J by 3 bases. The CDR3 totals 17 residues. Germline V lookup: CDR1 MDHEN, CDR2 SYDVKM. CDR3 in amino acids: CASSFRSTGGFDTEAFF. The CDR3 DNA reads as TGTGCCAGCAGTTTCCGATCCACAGGGGGCTTTGACACTGAAGCTTTCTTT.

This chain links TRBV27 with TRBJ1-1; D perhaps matches TRBD1 (5 bases). The CDR3 length is 14 residues. The V gene's germline CDR1 is MNHEY and CDR2 SMNVEV (reference sequence). The germline V and J ends were trimmed by 6 bases and 7 bases, with 18 bases remaining between them. The CDR3 coding sequence is TGTGCCAGCAGGATTGGGGGTCGTAGGAATGAAGCTTTCTTT. It yields the protein CASRIGGRRNEAFF.

The J gene is TRBJ2-3, the V gene TRBV29-1; 7 bases are a match to TRBD2. The CDR3 is 13 amino acids. Germline V CDR1 and CDR2: SQVTM, ANQGSEA. V lost 4 bases, J lost 5 bases, and 6 bases stayed unmatched. The CDR3 sequence: CSVVWRGRDTQYF. In nucleotides, the CDR3 is TGCAGCGTTGTCTGGCGGGGGAGAGATACGCAGTATTTT.

The chain employs TRBV5-6 and TRBJ2-7; TRBD1 or TRBD2 may be the D gene (5 bases each). CDR1 SGHDT and CDR2 YYEEEE come from the germline V gene. The CDR3 length is 11 residues. Trimming pared 5 bases from V and 3 bases from J, leaving 6 bases between. The CDR3 coding sequence is TGTGCCAGCAGTGGGGGCTACGAGCAGTACTTC. Protein sequence: CASSGGYEQYF.

This clone appeared once. The V call is TRBV27, the J call TRBJ2-3, with 9 bases lining up with TRBD1. The CDR3 runs 15 residues. The V gene's germline CDR1 is MNHEY and CDR2 SMNVEV (reference sequence). J was trimmed by 5 bases and V by 4 bases; bases with no gene match: 7. The CDR3 spells CASSSRRTGEDTQYF. The CDR3 DNA reads TGTGCCAGCAGTTCACGGAGGACAGGGGAAGATACGCAGTATTTT.

The chain carries TRBV30 and TRBJ2-1, with D uncertain. The germline V gene has CDR1 GTSNPN and CDR2 SVGIG (reference sequence). Trimming left V 4 bases short and J 0 bases short, with 7 bases between. The CDR3 is 13 amino acids. CDR3 protein: CAWNTGSYNEQFF. The DNA for the CDR3 is TGTGCCTGGAACACGGGCTCCTACAATGAGCAGTTCTTC.

The chain recombines TRBV2 with TRBJ1-2, with 7 bases lining up with TRBD1. Germline CDR1 SNHLY, CDR2 FYNNEI. Germline trimming cut 7 bases from V and 4 bases from J; bases unmatched to any gene: 3. The length of the CDR3 is 12 residues. The CDR3 is CASMTGIYGYTF. The CDR3 nucleotides are TGTGCCAGCATGACAGGGATCTATGGCTACACCTTC. Full variable domain (missing parts from reference TRBV2 and TRBJ1-2): EPEVTQTPSHQVTQMGQEVILRCVPISNHLYFYWYRQILGQKVEFLVSFYNNEISEKSEIFDDQFSVERPDGSNFTLKIRSTKLEDSAMYFCASMTGIYGYTFGSGTRLTVV.

This clone has more than one count but fewer than ten. The gene calls are TRBV18 and TRBJ2-2, with no clear D. Germline V CDR1 and CDR2: KGHSH, LQKENI. The CDR3 sequence is 14 residues long. Trimming removed 3 bases at V and 1 base at J, with 6 bases between. CDR3 sequence: CASSPWVNTGELFF. CDR3 coding DNA: TGTGCCAGCTCACCTTGGGTGAACACCGGGGAGCTGTTTTTT.

The genes are TRBV6-5 and TRBJ2-7; D is uncertain. The CDR3 extends over 15 amino acids. Germline V gives CDR1 MNHEY, CDR2 SVGAGI. With 1 base removed from V and 3 bases from J, the gap between germline ends came to 13 bases. The CDR3 spells CASSYFLTRNYEQYF. CDR3 sequence (DNA): TGTGCCAGCAGTTACTTTTTAACTCGAAACTACGAGCAGTACTTC.

This clone occurred a few times. The V gene is TRBV30, the J gene TRBJ1-1; the D is unclear. V lost 1 base and J 5 bases, leaving 11 bases between the germline ends. Germline CDR1 GTSNPN, CDR2 SVGIG (reference sequence). The CDR3 sequence is 13 residues long. The CDR3 nucleotides read TGTGCCTGGAGTGGGCCCTCGGGGACTGAAGCTTTCTTT. Its protein is CAWSGPSGTEAFF.

This chain joins TRBV7-9 and TRBJ2-7; 8 bases align to TRBD1. Germline V CDR1 and CDR2: SEHNR, FQNEAQ (reference sequence). This CDR3 comprises 14 residues. The J segment lost 5 bases and the V segment lost 5 bases, leaving 8 bases of the junction unmatched. CDR3 sequence reads: CASSPGQGGDEQYF. The DNA of the CDR3 is TGTGCCAGCAGCCCTGGACAGGGCGGAGACGAGCAGTACTTC.